This T cell receptor beta chain was sequenced for a study of T cell responses to AZD1222 COVID-19 vaccine listed by TCRdb under 2021. In terms of the full investigation: TCR sequencing covered approximately 230 trial participants: 200 to 220 given two doses of AZD1222 and around 26 given two doses of MenACWY control vaccine. Trial participants were enrolled by age into subgroups of 18-55, 56-69 and 70-plus years, and roughly 150, 30 and 60 TCR-sequenced participants, respectively, were included in these subgroups. Study-level results and caveats: Spike-specific TCR breadth and depth rose significantly after two AZD1222 doses compared with day 0 and with MenACWY recipients. Conclusions about previously exposed vaccinees were limited because only a handful of AZD1222 recipients were SARS-CoV-2 seropositive at baseline. CD4 TCRs associated with the vaccine covered the entire spike protein, and the dominant responses were in regions 160-218 and 743-854. In the small 56-69-year group, the increase in depth fell short of significance, most likely because of low power. Reportedly, close to half of the unique spike-specific TCRs recognized epitopes lying outside the regions that are mutated in the B.1.351 and B.1.1.7 variants. Because no samples from the day 14 peak response were available, repertoires could be characterized only after the peak T cell response. Participants were mostly white British and included more females than males, and it was suggested by the authors that clonal diversity may have been underestimated.

Per the publication, the time point label means: about 28 days (+/-7) after the second vaccine dose. AZD1222 recipients given second doses at about 4 weeks or at about 12 weeks were pooled, since spike-specific TCR depth and breadth were not found to differ between the two schedules. Vaccinee samples were obtained from the UK trials COV001 and COV002, which included a single-blind randomized controlled phase 2/3 trial of AZD1222 (ChAdOx1 nCoV-19) in healthy adults. For TCRbeta chain sequencing, PBMC samples were collected from trial participants at day 0 and at day 28 after the second dose. For this clone: What antigen it recognizes has not been identified. It has no much larger one-base neighbor in the sample; base qualities were not kept.

The CDR3 regions of human TCRbeta chains were analyzed by immunosequencing. The study's own analysis went as follows. TCRs in the repertoires were matched against a reference library of SARS-CoV-2-specific TCRs that had been generated with the MIRA antigen-specificity platform. Breadth meant the fraction of unique TCRs that were SARS-CoV-2-associated, whereas depth meant the fraction of total T cells that were SARS-CoV-2-associated. Using the MIRA data, each spike-specific TCR was assigned both to the spike region to which the TCR was reactive and to a CD4 or CD8 class. Log10-transformed breadth and depth values were compared by one-way ANOVA with Sidak's multiple comparisons tests. Imported from immuneACCESS, the table was reduced by TCRdb to in-frame sequences with V and J called. These copies leave out some clones; in studies compared against another copy, an unresolved V gene accounts for under half, and the cause of the remainder is not known. That table supplies the V and J calls and clone size; D and trimming were determined from the DNA. The table for this sample lists 150,000 or so clones; roughly 90% of them were counted only once. Around 1.2% of the sample is in the top ten clones.

The specimen was peripheral blood, collected 28 days after the second AZD1222 dose. The TCR was taken from an adult who received the AZD1222 COVID-19 vaccine.

The nucleotides are TGTGCCAGCAGCTCCCTCGGCGCAAATTCACCCCTCCACTTT. Its translation is CASSSLGANSPLHF. Here the chain combines TRBV7-3 and TRBJ1-6; too little of a D gene remains to name it. Deletion took 4 bases off V and 7 bases off J, with a span of 11 bases between the germline ends. There are 14 amino acids in the CDR3, from cysteine to phenylalanine inclusive. The DNA shown is the 42-base CDR3, in frame from base 1. Per the germline V gene, SGHTA is the CDR1 and FQGTGA is the CDR2.